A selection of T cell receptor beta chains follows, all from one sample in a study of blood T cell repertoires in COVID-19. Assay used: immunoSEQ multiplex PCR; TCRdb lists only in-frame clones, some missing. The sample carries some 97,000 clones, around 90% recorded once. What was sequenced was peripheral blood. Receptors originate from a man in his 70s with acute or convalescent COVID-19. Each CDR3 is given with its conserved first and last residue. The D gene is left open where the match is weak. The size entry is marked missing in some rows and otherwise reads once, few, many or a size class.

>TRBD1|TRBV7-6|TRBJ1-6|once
CASSFTGTGDSPLHF
TGTGCCAGCAGCTTCACCGGGACAGGGGATTCACCCCTCCACTTT
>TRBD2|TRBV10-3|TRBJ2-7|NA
CAIRGDSYEQYF
TGTGCCATCCGGGGGGACTCCTACGAGCAGTACTTC
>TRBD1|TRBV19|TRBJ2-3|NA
CASSTTGESYTDTQYF
TGTGCCAGTAGTACCACAGGGGAGAGTTACACAGATACGCAGTATTTT
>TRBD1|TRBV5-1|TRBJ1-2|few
CASSAGPGQTAYGYTF
TGCGCCAGCAGCGCGGGGCCGGGACAGACAGCCTATGGCTACACCTTC
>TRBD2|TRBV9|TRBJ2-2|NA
CASSPLAGTNTGELFF
TGTGCCAGCAGCCCCCTAGCGGGGACGAACACCGGGGAGCTGTTTTTT
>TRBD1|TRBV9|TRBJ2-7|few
CASSVVLDRVLVSYEQYF
TGTGCCAGCAGCGTAGTTCTGGACAGGGTTTTGGTTTCCTACGAGCAGTACTTC
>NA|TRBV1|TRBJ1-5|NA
CTSSQDRQGFTQPQHF
TGCACCAGCAGCCAAGATAGACAGGGGTTCACTCAGCCCCAGCATTTT
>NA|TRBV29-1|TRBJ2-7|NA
CSVEDIQGTTYEQYF
TGCAGCGTTGAAGATATTCAGGGGACAACCTACGAGCAGTACTTC
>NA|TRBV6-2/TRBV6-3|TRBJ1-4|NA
CASSYSRQMNGLFF
TGTGCCAGCAGTTACTCGCGACAAATGAACGGACTGTTTTTT
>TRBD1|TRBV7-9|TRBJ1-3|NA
CASSLQGGSTIYF
TGTGCCAGCAGCTTACAGGGGGGAAGCACCATATATTTT
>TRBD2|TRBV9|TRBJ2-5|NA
CASSVGPSGPYQETQYF
TGTGCCAGCAGCGTAGGGCCTAGCGGGCCGTACCAAGAGACCCAGTACTTC
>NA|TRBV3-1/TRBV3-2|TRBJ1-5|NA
CASSHDRISNQPQHF
TGTGCCAGCAGCCACGACAGGATTAGCAATCAGCCCCAGCATTTT
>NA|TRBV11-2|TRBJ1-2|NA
CASSLVGPAFGYTF
TGTGCCAGCAGCTTAGTGGGCCCGGCTTTTGGCTACACCTTC
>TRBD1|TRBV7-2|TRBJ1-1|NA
CASSTYRDRVRAFF
TGTGCCAGCAGCACCTACCGGGACAGGGTGAGAGCTTTCTTT
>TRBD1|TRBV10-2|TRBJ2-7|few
CASNRQGMSYEQYF
TGCGCCAGCAACCGACAGGGAATGTCCTACGAGCAGTACTTC
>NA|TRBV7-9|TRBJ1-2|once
CASSQGAPRYGYTF
TGTGCCAGCAGCCAAGGGGCCCCTCGCTATGGCTACACCTTC
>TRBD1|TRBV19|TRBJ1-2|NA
CASSIGTGGVFPYGYTF
TGTGCCAGTAGTATTGGGACAGGGGGCGTATTCCCTTATGGCTACACCTTC
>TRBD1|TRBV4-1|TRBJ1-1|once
CASSSTGAVADTEAFF
TGCGCCAGCAGTTCCACAGGGGCAGTCGCGGACACTGAAGCTTTCTTT
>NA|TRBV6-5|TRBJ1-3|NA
CASSNNAGNTIYF
TGTGCCAGCAGTAACAACGCTGGAAACACCATATATTTT
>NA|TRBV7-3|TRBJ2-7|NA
CASSSGTGTFGHEQYF
TGTGCCAGCAGTAGCGGGACAGGGACATTTGGGCACGAGCAGTACTTC